Each of the 9 T cell receptor beta chains below was sequenced from the same sample in a study of blood T cell repertoires in COVID-19. Libraries were prepared by immunoSEQ multiplex PCR; TCRdb keeps only in-frame clonotypes and omits some of them. The repertoire holds roughly 150,000 clones, with 80% to 90% as singletons. Source material: peripheral blood. These receptors were obtained from a man between 60 and 75 years old with active or convalescent COVID-19.

This clone was seen a single time. V gene TRBV7-9 combines with J gene TRBJ2-7, with a possible D match to TRBD2 (6 bases). Trimming stripped 2 bases from V and 6 bases from J, with 14 bases between. This CDR3 contains 14 residues. Germline V gene sequence: CDR1 SEHNR, CDR2 FQNEAQ (reference sequence). The chain's CDR3 is CASSLMGAGPEQYF. The CDR3 DNA sequence: TGTGCCAGCAGCTTAATGGGCGCGGGGCCCGAGCAGTACTTC.

V and J are TRBV28 and TRBJ2-3, with D perhaps TRBD1 (6 bases). The CDR3 consists of 13 residues. Germline values: CDR1 MDHEN, CDR2 SYDVKM. Trimming removed 7 bases from V and 1 base from J, with 9 bases in between. For the CDR3, the DNA is TGTGCCAGCAAGGACAGTCGCACAGATACGCAGTATTTT. It yields the protein CASKDSRTDTQYF. The variable domain in full, completed from reference TRBV28 and TRBJ2-3, reads DVKVTQSSRYLVKRTGEKVFLECVQDMDHENMFWYRQDPGLGLRLIYFSYDVKMKEKGDIPEGYSVSREKKERFSLILESASTNQTSMYLCASKDSRTDTQYFGPGTRLTVL.

The chain employs TRBV5-1 and TRBJ2-5; D may be TRBD1 (5 bases). Trimming left V 3 bases short and J 4 bases short, with 16 bases between. Germline CDR1 and CDR2: SGHRS and YFSETQ. The CDR3 runs 15 residues. The CDR3 protein is CASSYFEAGRETQYF. The CDR3 DNA reads as TGCGCCAGCAGCTATTTTGAGGCAGGGCGAGAGACCCAGTACTTC.

A remark on this clone: The junction departs from the called germline gene at one end, perhaps through a read error. V gene TRBV5-4 combines with J gene TRBJ2-5; D possibly corresponds to TRBD1 (6 bases). This CDR3 is 13 amino acids long. Germline CDR1 is SGHNT and CDR2 is YYREEE (reference sequence). The CDR3 DNA reads TGTGCCAGCAGCTTGACAGGGCAGGAGAACCAGTACTTC. It yields the protein CASSLTGQENQYF. The variable domain in full, with the rest retrieved from reference TRBV5-4 and TRBJ2-5, is ETGVTQSPTHLIKTRGQQVTLRCSSQSGHNTVSWYQQALGQGPQFIFQYYREEENGRGNFPPRFSGLQFPNYSSELNVNALELDDSALYLCASSLTGQENQYFGPGTRLLVL.

The chain recombines TRBV5-1 with TRBJ1-2; possible D gene TRBD1, 6 bases. Germline V lookup: CDR1 SGHRS, CDR2 YFSETQ. V lost 0 bases and J lost 4, with 19 bases in between. CDR3 length: 17 amino acids. CDR3: CASSLAAGARRGYGYTF. Here the CDR3 DNA reads TGCGCCAGCAGCTTGGCCGCAGGGGCCCGACGCGGCTATGGCTACACCTTC.

The V call is TRBV2, the J call TRBJ1-1, with D unclear. The CDR3 spans 14 residues. Germline CDR1 SNHLY, CDR2 FYNNEI. Trimming cost V 6 bases and J 0 bases, with 11 bases left between them. The CDR3 DNA reads as TGTGCCAGCAGCGCCCGAACAATGAACACTGAAGCTTTCTTT. Its translation: CASSARTMNTEAFF. The complete variable domain, with remaining parts taken from reference TRBV2 and TRBJ1-1, reads EPEVTQTPSHQVTQMGQEVILRCVPISNHLYFYWYRQILGQKVEFLVSFYNNEISEKSEIFDDQFSVERPDGSNFTLKIRSTKLEDSAMYFCASSARTMNTEAFFGQGTRLTVV.

This chain joins TRBV2 and TRBJ2-2, with D unclear. This CDR3 is 13 amino acids long. Per the germline V gene, CDR1 is SNHLY and CDR2 is FYNNEI. V gave up 4 bases and J gave up 6 bases, with 9 bases separating them. The CDR3 is CASSAELSGELFF. The CDR3 coding sequence is TGTGCCAGCAGTGCCGAGTTATCCGGGGAGCTGTTTTTT.

This chain links TRBV28 with TRBJ1-1, with a tentative D call TRBD1 (5 bases). The germline V gene has CDR1 MDHEN and CDR2 SYDVKM. V was pared by 2 bases and J by 6 bases, with 13 bases between. The CDR3 covers 14 residues. This CDR3 reads CASSLQGWGAEAFF. CDR3 in DNA: TGTGCCAGCAGTTTACAGGGTTGGGGGGCTGAAGCTTTCTTT.

This rearrangement joins TRBV7-3 to TRBJ1-1; the match to TRBD1 covers 7 bases. This CDR3 is 16 amino acids long. Germline V gives CDR1 SGHTA, CDR2 FQGTGA. V lost 5 bases to trimming and J lost 5 bases; unmatched junction nucleotides: 14. CDR3 sequence reads: CASSKDPGGYLTEAFF. The DNA for the CDR3 is TGTGCCAGCAGCAAGGACCCAGGGGGATATTTAACTGAAGCTTTCTTT.